This record looks at one T cell receptor (beta chain) sequence and its context. This entry comes from a study of blood T cell repertoires in COVID-19. The CDR3 has 14 residues. With V trimmed by 8 bases and J by 5 bases, 7 bases remained unmatched. The germline CDR1 and CDR2 sequences are MNHEY and SVGAGI. Sequencing used immunoSEQ multiplex PCR; TCRdb keeps in-frame clones, though not all of them. Of around 190,000 clones listed, around 84% are singletons. The chain links TRBV6-5 to TRBJ1-4; 8 bases match TRBD1. This receptor was obtained from a woman aged 25 to 39 who had recovered from COVID-19. The sample consisted of PBMCs or T cells enriched from blood (not recorded which). In DNA form, the CDR3 reads TGTGCCAGCCTTCGGGACAGGCAAAATGAAAAACTGTTTTTT. Its protein is CASLRDRQNEKLFF.